This entry describes one T cell receptor (beta chain). These data originate in a study of blood T cell repertoires in COVID-19. Study summary: From the United States, Italy and Spain came samples of acute and convalescent COVID-19. T cells, B-cell-depleted T cells, or PBMCs provided the cDNA or gDNA that served as material.

The CDR3 extends over 15 amino acids. With V trimmed by 5 bases and J by 1 base, 5 bases remained unmatched. Germline CDR1 SGHTA, CDR2 FQGTGA. Sequencing used immunoSEQ multiplex PCR; TCRdb keeps in-frame clones, though not all of them. The sample has some 200,000 clones, roughly nine tenths seen once. The material sequenced was peripheral blood. The V gene is TRBV7-3, the J gene TRBJ2-1; 7 positions match TRBD2. This sequence was found in a woman aged 18-29 years who had recovered from COVID-19. CDR3 nucleotides: TGTGCCAGCAGCACAAGCGGGAAGTCCTACAATGAGCAGTTCTTC. Encoded protein: CASSTSGKSYNEQFF.